This T cell receptor (beta chain) was captured by sequencing in a study of Graves' ophthalmopathy and Graves' hyperthyroidism. General study results and limits: With around 88% sensitivity and 70% to 82% specificity, a 13-signature model separated ophthalmopathy from stable hyperthyroidism.

About this clonotype itself: Its antigen is unknown. At one of its ends the junction is not consistent with the germline gene, which may arise from a read error.

For repertoire sequencing, the TCR beta CDR3 regions were amplified from RNA transcripts. Second-round multiplex PCR followed a first-round RT-PCR using HTBI primers. TCRdb analysed the multiplex PCR reads with MiXCR anew, one entry per CDR3 protein. The sample holds around 1,000,000 distinct CDR3 sequences, about 38% seen once. CDR3 length equals 15 residues. Germline-derived CDR1 and CDR2 are SEHNR and FQNEAQ (reference sequence). The source material was peripheral blood or thyroid tissue (not recorded which). The source is an adult man with Graves' hyperthyroidism. The J gene is TRBJ2-7, the V gene TRBV7-9; D unclear. CDR3 sequence (DNA): TGTGCCAGCAGTTTAGCCCGGGCGAGCTCCTACGAGCAGTACTTC. Its translation: CASSLARASSYEQYF.